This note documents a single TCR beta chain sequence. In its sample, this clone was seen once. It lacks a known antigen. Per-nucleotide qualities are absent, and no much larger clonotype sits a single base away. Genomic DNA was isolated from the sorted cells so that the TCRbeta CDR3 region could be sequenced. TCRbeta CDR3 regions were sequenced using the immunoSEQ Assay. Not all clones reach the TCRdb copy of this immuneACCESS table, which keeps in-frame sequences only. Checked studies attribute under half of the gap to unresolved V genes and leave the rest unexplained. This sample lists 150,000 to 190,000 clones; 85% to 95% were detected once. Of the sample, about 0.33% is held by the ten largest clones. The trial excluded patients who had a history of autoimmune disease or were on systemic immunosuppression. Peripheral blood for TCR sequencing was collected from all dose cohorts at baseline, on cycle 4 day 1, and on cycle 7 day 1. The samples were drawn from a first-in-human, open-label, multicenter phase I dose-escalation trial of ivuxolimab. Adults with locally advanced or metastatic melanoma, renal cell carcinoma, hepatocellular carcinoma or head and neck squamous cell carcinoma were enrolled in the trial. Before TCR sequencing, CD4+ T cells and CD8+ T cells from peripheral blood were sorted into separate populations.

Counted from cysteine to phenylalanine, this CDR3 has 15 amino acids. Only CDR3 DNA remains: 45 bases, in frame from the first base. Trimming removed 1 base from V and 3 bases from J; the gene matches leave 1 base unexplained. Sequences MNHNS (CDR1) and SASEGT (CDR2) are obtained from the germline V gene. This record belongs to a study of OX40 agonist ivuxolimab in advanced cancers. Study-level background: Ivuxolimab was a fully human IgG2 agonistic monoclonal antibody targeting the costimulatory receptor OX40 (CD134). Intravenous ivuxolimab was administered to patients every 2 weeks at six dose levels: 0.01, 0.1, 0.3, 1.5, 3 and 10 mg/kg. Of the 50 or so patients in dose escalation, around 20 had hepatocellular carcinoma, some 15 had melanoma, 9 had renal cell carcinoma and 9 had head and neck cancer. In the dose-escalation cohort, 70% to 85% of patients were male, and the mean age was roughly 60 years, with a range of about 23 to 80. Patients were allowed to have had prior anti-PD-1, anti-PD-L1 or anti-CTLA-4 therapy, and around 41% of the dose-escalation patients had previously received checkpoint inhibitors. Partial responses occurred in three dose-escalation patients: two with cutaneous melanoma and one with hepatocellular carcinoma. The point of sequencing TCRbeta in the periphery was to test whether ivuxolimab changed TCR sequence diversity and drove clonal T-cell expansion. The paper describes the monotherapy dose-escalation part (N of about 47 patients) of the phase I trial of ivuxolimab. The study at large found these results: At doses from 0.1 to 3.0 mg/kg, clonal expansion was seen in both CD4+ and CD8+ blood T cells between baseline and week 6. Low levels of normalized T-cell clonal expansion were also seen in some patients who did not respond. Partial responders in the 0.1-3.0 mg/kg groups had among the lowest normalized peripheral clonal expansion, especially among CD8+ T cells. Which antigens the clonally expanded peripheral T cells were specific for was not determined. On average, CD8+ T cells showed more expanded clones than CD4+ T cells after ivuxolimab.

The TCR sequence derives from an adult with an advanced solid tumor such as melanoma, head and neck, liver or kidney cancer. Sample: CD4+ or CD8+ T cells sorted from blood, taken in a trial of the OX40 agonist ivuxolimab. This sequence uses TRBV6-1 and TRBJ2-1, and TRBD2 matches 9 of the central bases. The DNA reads TGTGCCAGCAGTGAAGGAGCGGGAGGCTACAATGAGCAGTTCTTC. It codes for CASSEGAGGYNEQFF.